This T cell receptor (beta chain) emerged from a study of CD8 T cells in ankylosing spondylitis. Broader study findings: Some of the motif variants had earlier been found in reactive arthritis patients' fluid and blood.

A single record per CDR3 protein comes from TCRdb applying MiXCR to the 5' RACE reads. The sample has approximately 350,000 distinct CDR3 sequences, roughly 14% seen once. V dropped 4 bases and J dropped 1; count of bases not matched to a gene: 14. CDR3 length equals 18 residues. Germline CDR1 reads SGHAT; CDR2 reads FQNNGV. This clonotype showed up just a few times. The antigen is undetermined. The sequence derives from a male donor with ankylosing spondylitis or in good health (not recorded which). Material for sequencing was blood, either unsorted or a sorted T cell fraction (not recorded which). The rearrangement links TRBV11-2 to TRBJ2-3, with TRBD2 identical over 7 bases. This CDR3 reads CASSSPLRSSGRTDTQYF. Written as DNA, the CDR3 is TGTGCCAGCAGCTCGCCCTTAAGAAGTAGCGGGCGCACAGATACGCAGTATTTT.